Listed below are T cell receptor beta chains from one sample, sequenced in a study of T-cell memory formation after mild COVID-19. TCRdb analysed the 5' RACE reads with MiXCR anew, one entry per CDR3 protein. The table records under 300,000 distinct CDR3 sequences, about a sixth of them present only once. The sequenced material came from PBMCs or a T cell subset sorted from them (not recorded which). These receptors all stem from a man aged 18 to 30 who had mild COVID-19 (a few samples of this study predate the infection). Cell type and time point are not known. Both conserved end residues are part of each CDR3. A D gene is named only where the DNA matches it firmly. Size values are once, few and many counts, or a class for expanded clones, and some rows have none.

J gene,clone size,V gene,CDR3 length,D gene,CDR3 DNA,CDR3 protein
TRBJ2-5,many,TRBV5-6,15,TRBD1,TGTGCCAGCAGCTTGGTGGACAGGGTGGAAGAGACCCAGTACTTC,CASSLVDRVEETQYF
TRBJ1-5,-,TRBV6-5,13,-,TGTGCCAGCAGTTTGGGGGGAGGACAGCCCCAGCATTTT,CASSLGGGQPQHF
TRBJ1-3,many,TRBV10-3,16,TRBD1,TGTGCCACCCAAACTTGGACAGGTCTCTCTGGAAACACCATATATTTT,CATQTWTGLSGNTIYF
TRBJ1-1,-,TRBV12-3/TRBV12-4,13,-,TGTGCCAGCAGTCGGTTAGGAAACACTGAAGCTTTCTTT,CASSRLGNTEAFF
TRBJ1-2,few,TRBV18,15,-,TGTGCCAGCTCACCAAACGAGGAATCCGGCTATGGCTACACCTTC,CASSPNEESGYGYTF
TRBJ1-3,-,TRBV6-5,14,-,TGTGCCAGCAGGACCGCCGACTCTGGAAACACCATATATTTT,CASRTADSGNTIYF
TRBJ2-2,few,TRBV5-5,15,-,TGTGCCAGCAGTCGCGTGGCTCAAGGGACCGGGGAGCTGTTTTTT,CASSRVAQGTGELFF
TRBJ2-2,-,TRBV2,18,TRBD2,TGTGCCAGCAGTGAAGCCGGGCTAGCGGCTGCGAACACCGGGGAGCTGTTTTTT,CASSEAGLAAANTGELFF
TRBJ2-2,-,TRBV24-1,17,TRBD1,TGTGCCACCAGTGATCCACAGGGGCAGATTGGTGCCGGGGAGCTGTTTTTT,CATSDPQGQIGAGELFF
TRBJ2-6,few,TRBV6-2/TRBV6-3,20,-,TGTGCCAGCAGTTACTCGCCGTTCTGGACATTACGCTCTGGGGCCAACGTCCTGACTTTC,CASSYSPFWTLRSGANVLTF
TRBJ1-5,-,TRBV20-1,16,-,TGCAGTGCTAGAGGGGGATTTCTCCCGGTAGAGCAGCCCCAGCATTTT,CSARGGFLPVEQPQHF
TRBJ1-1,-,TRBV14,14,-,TGTGCCAGCAGCCAGTGGGGGGTGAACACTGAAGCTTTCTTT,CASSQWGVNTEAFF
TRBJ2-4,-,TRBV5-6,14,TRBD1,TGTGCCAGCAGCTCATGGACAGGGAGGAACATTCAGTACTTC,CASSSWTGRNIQYF
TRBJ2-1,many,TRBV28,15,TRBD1,TGTGCCAGCAGTTCCTGGACAGGGGGTTTCAATGAGCAGTTCTTC,CASSSWTGGFNEQFF
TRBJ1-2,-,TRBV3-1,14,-,TGTGCCAGCAGCCCTTCAAGTCTCGGGGATGGCTACACCTTC,CASSPSSLGDGYTF
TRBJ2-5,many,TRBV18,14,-,TGTGCCAGCTCCCGCCAGGGAGGAGTTGAGACCCAGTACTTC,CASSRQGGVETQYF
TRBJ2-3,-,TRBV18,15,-,TGTGCCAGCTCACCACTGGAAGGGGACCCAGATACGCAGTATTTT,CASSPLEGDPDTQYF
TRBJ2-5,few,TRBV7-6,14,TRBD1,TGTGCCAGCAGCTCCTGGACAGGCGGAGAGACCCAGTACTTC,CASSSWTGGETQYF
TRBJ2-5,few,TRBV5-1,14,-,TGCGCCAGCAGCTTAGTGTACAGGGACGTAACCCAGTACTTC,CASSLVYRDVTQYF
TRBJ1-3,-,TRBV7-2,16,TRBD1,TGTGCCAGCAGCTTGGCACCCCAGGGGGCTGGAAACACCATATATTTT,CASSLAPQGAGNTIYF
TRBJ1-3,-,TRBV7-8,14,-,TGTGCCAGCAGTCCCACGATTCCAGGAAACACCATATATTTT,CASSPTIPGNTIYF
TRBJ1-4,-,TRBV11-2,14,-,TGTGCCAGCAGAGCGGGCGTTAGGGGTGAAAAACTGTTTTTT,CASRAGVRGEKLFF
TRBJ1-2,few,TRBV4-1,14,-,TGCGCCAGCAGCCAAGAGTGGGGGGAAGGTGGCTACACCTTC,CASSQEWGEGGYTF
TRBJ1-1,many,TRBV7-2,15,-,TGTGCCAGCAGCTTAGAGGCAGGGGCAGGCACTGAAGCTTTCTTT,CASSLEAGAGTEAFF
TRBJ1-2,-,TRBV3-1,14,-,TGTGCCAGCAGCCAAGACCCCCAGGTGCGGGGCTACACCTTC,CASSQDPQVRGYTF
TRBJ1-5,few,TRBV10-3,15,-,TGTGCCATCAGTGTGGGGGAATTTAGCAATCAGCCCCAGCATTTT,CAISVGEFSNQPQHF
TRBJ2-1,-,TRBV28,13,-,TGTGCCAGCAGTACCATTCCTGAACAGGGTCAGTTCTTC,CASSTIPEQGQFF
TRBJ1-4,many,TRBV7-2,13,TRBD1,TGTGCCAGCAGCTCAAGGGGACAGCAAAAACTGTTTTTT,CASSSRGQQKLFF
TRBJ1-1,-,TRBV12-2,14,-,TGTGCAAGGCTTGAGGGGGGGGTAGGCACTGAAGCTTTCTTT,CARLEGGVGTEAFF